The 30 T cell receptor beta chains below come from one sample, sequenced in a study of T cell changes during pregnancy in multiple sclerosis. Assay used: immunoSEQ multiplex PCR; TCRdb lists only in-frame clones, some missing. Seen here are under 75,000 clones, about 91% observed once, and the top ten hold approximately 2.5%. This specimen was peripheral blood, taken in the first trimester of pregnancy. The origin of the receptors is a female donor with multiple sclerosis, enrolled in a pregnancy study.

The rearrangement links TRBV18 to TRBJ1-2; no clear D. The CDR3 contains 15 residues. Between the trimmed V and J ends, which lost 3 bases and 4 bases, there was a span of 15 bases. From germline, CDR1 is KGHSH and CDR2 LQKENI. The DNA for the CDR3 is TGTGCCAGCTCACCCTCACCCCGAGGGAGCTATGGCTACACCTTC. Residues: CASSPSPRGSYGYTF.

The V gene is TRBV15, the J gene TRBJ1-5, with 8 bases aligning to TRBD1. The CDR3 extends over 15 amino acids. The ends lost 5 bases at V and 5 bases at J; junction bases unmatched: 8. Germline assignment: CDR1 LNHNV and CDR2 YYDKDF (reference sequence). CDR3 sequence: CATSGQGEWDQPQHF. CDR3 DNA sequence: TGTGCCACCAGCGGACAGGGCGAGTGGGATCAGCCCCAGCATTTT.

The chain joins TRBV30 to TRBJ2-7; 8 bases line up with TRBD1. The V segment lost 3 bases and the J segment 0 bases; nucleotides outside the gene matches: 10. This CDR3 is built from 16 residues. Per the germline V gene, CDR1 is GTSNPN and CDR2 is SVGIG (reference sequence). The CDR3 sequence: CAWSSLYRGSSYEQYF. The CDR3 DNA sequence: TGTGCCTGGAGCTCACTCTACAGGGGGAGCTCCTACGAGCAGTACTTC.

The CDR3 protein is CASSGRQGYSGANVLTF. The CDR3 bases are TGTGCCAGCAGTGGCAGACAGGGTTACTCTGGGGCCAACGTCCTGACTTTC. This chain joins TRBV2 and TRBJ2-6; 7 bases agree with TRBD1. The germline V gene encodes CDR1 SNHLY and CDR2 FYNNEI. The CDR3 runs 17 residues. J was trimmed by 0 bases and V by 4 bases; bases with no gene match: 6.

The rearrangement joins TRBV5-6 to TRBJ1-6; 8 nucleotides match TRBD1. The CDR3 consists of 15 residues. V dropped 4 bases and J dropped 6; count of bases not matched to a gene: 6. Germline lookup yields CDR1 SGHDT and CDR2 YYEEEE. The CDR3 DNA follows: TGTGCCAGCAGCCGCGGGACAGGTCTTAATTCACCCCTCCACTTT. It translates to CASSRGTGLNSPLHF.

V is TRBV27 and J is TRBJ2-2; the D gene is possibly TRBD2 (5 bases). V was cut by 7 bases and J by 5 bases, with 17 bases left in between. The germline CDR1 and CDR2 sequences are MNHEY and SMNVEV (reference sequence). This CDR3 region has 15 residues. The CDR3 coding sequence is TGTGCCAGCACCCTCTTGGGGAGCCAAACCGGGGAGCTGTTTTTT. This gives the protein CASTLLGSQTGELFF.

The gene calls are TRBV14 and TRBJ2-1; no firm D call. From germline, CDR1 is SGHDN and CDR2 FVKESK. The CDR3 length is 18 residues. V was pared by 0 bases and J by 0 bases, with 15 bases between. The CDR3 DNA reads TGTGCCAGCAGCCAAGAAGGTTGGTCGTGGAGCTCCTACAATGAGCAGTTCTTC. This translates into CASSQEGWSWSSYNEQFF.

This chain uses TRBV5-1 with TRBJ2-2; possibly TRBD1 for D (6 bases). There are 15 residues in the CDR3. The V end lost 4 bases, the J end lost 1 base, and 11 bases lay between the germline ends. Germline V gene sequence: CDR1 SGHRS, CDR2 YFSETQ. In nucleotides, the CDR3 is TGCGCCAGCAGCCCGCCGACAGGGAACACCGGGGAGCTGTTTTTT. It yields the protein CASSPPTGNTGELFF.

The chain recombines TRBV6-5 with TRBJ2-1, with 10 nucleotides matching TRBD2. The CDR3 is made up of 14 amino acids. Germline trimming cut 5 bases from V and 3 bases from J; bases unmatched to any gene: 1. The germline gives CDR1 MNHEY, CDR2 SVGAGI. The CDR3 is CASSLAGDYNEQFF. The CDR3 DNA follows: TGTGCCAGCAGTCTAGCGGGGGACTACAATGAGCAGTTCTTC.

This clone was counted once. J is TRBJ2-2 and V is TRBV9, with D possibly matching TRBD2 (5 bases). Germline assignment: CDR1 SGDLS and CDR2 YYNGEE. CDR3 length equals 13 residues. The V gene lost 4 bases and the J gene lost 5 bases, with 9 bases spanning the gap. The CDR3 sequence is CASSTRGTGELFF. CDR3 sequence (DNA): TGTGCCAGCAGCACCCGGGGAACCGGGGAGCTGTTTTTT.

This clone was observed once. The genes are TRBV19 and TRBJ2-1, with TRBD2 matching 14 bases. V dropped 7 bases and J dropped 10; count of bases not matched to a gene: 6. The CDR3 totals 14 residues. CDR1 LNHDA and CDR2 SQIVND come from the germline V gene (reference sequence). CDR3 residues: CASTRLAGGPEQFF. Written as DNA, the CDR3 is TGTGCCAGTACCAGACTAGCGGGGGGGCCGGAGCAGTTCTTC. The full variable domain, completed using reference TRBV19 and TRBJ2-1, is DGGITQSPKYLFRKEGQNVTLSCEQNLNHDAMYWYRQDPGQGLRLIYYSQIVNDFQKGDIAEGYSVSREKKESFPLTVTSAQKNPTAFYLCASTRLAGGPEQFFGPGTRLTVL.

The J gene is TRBJ2-1, the V gene TRBV2; D not resolved. Germline CDR1 is SNHLY and CDR2 is FYNNEI. With 0 bases removed from V and 8 bases from J, the gap between germline ends came to 14 bases. The CDR3 length is 15 residues. The CDR3 sequence: CASSEAPLSQDEQFF. The CDR3 DNA sequence: TGTGCCAGCAGTGAAGCACCTCTTTCCCAGGATGAGCAGTTCTTC.

This clone was detected only once. The chain uses TRBV9 and TRBJ2-7; 7 bases align to TRBD1. The length of the CDR3 is 14 residues. J was trimmed by 3 bases and V by 4 bases; bases with no gene match: 7. The germline CDR1 and CDR2 sequences are SGDLS and YYNGEE. The CDR3 sequence: CASSPRDSLYEQYF. DNA of the CDR3: TGTGCCAGCAGCCCCCGGGACAGCCTCTACGAGCAGTACTTC. The entire variable domain, with the rest obtained from reference TRBV9 and TRBJ2-7, is as follows: DSGVTQTPKHLITATGQRVTLRCSPRSGDLSVYWYQQSLDQGLQFLIQYYNGEERAKGNILERFSAQQFPDLHSELNLSSLELGDSALYFCASSPRDSLYEQYFGPGTRLTVT.

V and J are TRBV5-1 and TRBJ2-3, with 9 positions matching TRBD2. This CDR3 comprises 19 residues. Germline loops: CDR1 SGHRS, CDR2 YFSETQ. Germline trimming cut 2 bases from V and 0 bases from J; bases unmatched to any gene: 13. The DNA for the CDR3 is TGCGCCAGCAGCTTAAATCTACTAGCGGGTCAGAGAAGCACAGATACGCAGTATTTT. As protein: CASSLNLLAGQRSTDTQYF. Complete variable domain (other parts from reference TRBV5-1 and TRBJ2-3): KAGVTQTPRYLIKTRGQQVTLSCSPISGHRSVSWYQQTPGQGLQFLFEYFSETQRNKGNFPGRFSGRQFSNSRSEMNVSTLELGDSALYLCASSLNLLAGQRSTDTQYFGPGTRLTVL.

The V and J genes are TRBV5-1 and TRBJ2-2, with 7 positions matching TRBD2. Germline V gene data show CDR1 as SGHRS and CDR2 as YFSETQ. The CDR3 spans 17 residues. Trimming removed 2 bases from V and 0 bases from J; junction bases left unmatched: 7. The CDR3 loop reads CASSFHPGLTNTGELFF. The CDR3 nucleotides are TGCGCCAGCAGCTTCCACCCGGGACTAACGAACACCGGGGAGCTGTTTTTT.

CDR3 DNA: TGTGCCAGCAGGGTGGGGCTAGCGGGTGAGACCCAGTACTTC. Translated: CASRVGLAGETQYF. The J gene is TRBJ2-5, the V gene TRBV7-2; 8 bases fit TRBD2. V dropped 6 bases and J dropped 5; count of bases not matched to a gene: 8. The CDR3 has 14 amino acids. Germline V gene lookup returns CDR1 SGHTA and CDR2 FQGNSA.

This clone appeared a single time. The chain is built from TRBV19 and TRBJ2-4, with 7 bases lining up with TRBD1. J gave up 10 bases and V 3 bases, and 6 bases lay outside the gene matches. Germline CDR1 and CDR2: LNHDA and SQIVND (reference sequence). The CDR3 consists of 13 residues. DNA for the CDR3: TGTGCCAGTAGTATCGACAGACAGGGAATTCAGTACTTC. Its protein is CASSIDRQGIQYF.

V and J are TRBV27 and TRBJ2-7, with 10 bases lining up with TRBD1. J was trimmed by 7 bases and V by 5 bases; bases with no gene match: 11. CDR3 length equals 15 residues. Germline assignment: CDR1 MNHEY and CDR2 SMNVEV (reference sequence). CDR3 sequence (DNA): TGTGCCAGCAGTGATATCCGGGACAGGGGATATGAGCAGTACTTC. Translated, it gives CASSDIRDRGYEQYF.

V and J are TRBV7-9 and TRBJ2-2, with 10 bases aligning to TRBD2. Trimming cost V 3 bases and J 4 bases; bases outside gene matches: 14. CDR1 is SEHNR, CDR2 FQNEAQ, per germline (reference sequence). The CDR3 totals 19 residues. The CDR3 bases are TGTGCCAGCAGCTTTGGCTTTAGTAGGACTAGCGGCCTCACCGGGGAGCTGTTTTTT. The encoded protein is CASSFGFSRTSGLTGELFF.

This sequence joins TRBV28 and TRBJ1-3; 7 nucleotides align to TRBD1. V trimming: 2 bases; J trimming: 0 bases; junction bases outside the gene matches: 4. The CDR3 totals 16 residues. Germline V gene sequence: CDR1 MDHEN, CDR2 SYDVKM. CDR3: CASSLLQGNSGNTIYF. In DNA form, the CDR3 reads TGTGCCAGCAGTTTACTACAGGGGAACTCTGGAAACACCATATATTTT.

The V and J genes are TRBV19 and TRBJ1-1; D perhaps matches TRBD1 (5 bases). This CDR3 has 13 residues. The germline CDR1 and CDR2 sequences are LNHDA and SQIVND (reference sequence). The V gene lost 7 bases and the J gene lost 3 bases, with 12 bases spanning the gap. CDR3 in amino acids: CASTPAGHTEAFF. In DNA, the CDR3 is TGTGCCAGTACCCCTGCAGGGCACACTGAAGCTTTCTTT.

This clone was picked up one time. The chain carries TRBV7-2 and TRBJ2-3; 8 bases are shared with TRBD2. The ends lost 7 bases at V and 3 bases at J; junction bases unmatched: 21. CDR1 SGHTA and CDR2 FQGNSA come from the germline V gene. The CDR3 covers 19 residues. CDR3 bases: TGTGCCAGCATCGTAAGGAGGGAAAATAGCGGGATTCGAACAGATACGCAGTATTTT. Protein sequence: CASIVRRENSGIRTDTQYF.

As DNA, the CDR3 is TGTGCCTGGAGTGTACAGGGTGCAGATACGCAGTATTTT. The encoded protein is CAWSVQGADTQYF. The chain employs TRBV30 and TRBJ2-3; possibly TRBD1 for D (6 bases). Trimming left V 0 bases short and J 4 bases short, with 8 bases between. The CDR3 spans 13 residues. CDR1 and CDR2 from the germline V gene are GTSNPN and SVGIG (reference sequence).

The gene calls are TRBV5-1 and TRBJ1-3, with a possible D match to TRBD1 (5 bases). Trimming cost V 0 bases and J 4 bases, with 11 bases left between them. The CDR3 extends over 15 amino acids. Germline V gene data show CDR1 as SGHRS and CDR2 as YFSETQ. The CDR3 DNA is TGCGCCAGCAGCTTGGACCCGGGGGAAGGAAACACCATATATTTT. Translating gives CASSLDPGEGNTIYF.

The CDR3 here is CASSPTSGGAVYEQYF. CDR3 sequence (DNA): TGTGCCAGCAGCCCAACTAGCGGGGGGGCCGTCTACGAGCAGTACTTC. The chain recombines TRBV11-1 with TRBJ2-7; the match to TRBD2 covers 13 bases. Germline CDR1 and CDR2: SGHAT and FQDESV (reference sequence). This CDR3 has 16 residues. With V trimmed by 5 bases and J by 3 bases, 7 bases remained unmatched.

CDR3 in DNA: TGTGCCAGCAGCAGTACAGGGATTCTAACGAACACTGAAGCTTTCTTT. It translates to CASSSTGILTNTEAFF. The V call is TRBV11-2, the J call TRBJ1-1; D possibly corresponds to TRBD1 (6 bases). This CDR3 is 16 amino acids long. CDR1 is SGHAT and CDR2 is FQNNGV in the germline V gene. The V end was cut by 5 bases, the J end by 1 base, with 17 bases between. Based on the CDR3 plus reference TRBV11-2 and TRBJ1-1, the full variable domain is EAGVAQSPRYKIIEKRQSVAFWCNPISGHATLYWYQQILGQGPKLLIQFQNNGVVDDSQLPKDRFSAERLKGVDSTLKIQPAKLEDSAVYLCASSSTGILTNTEAFFGQGTRLTVV.

About this clone: Other DNA sequences in this specimen translate into the identical CDR3. The chain has TRBV5-4 and TRBJ2-5; the match to TRBD2 covers 10 bases. The CDR3 is 16 amino acids. The ends lost 0 bases at V and 4 bases at J; junction bases unmatched: 6. Germline V gives CDR1 SGHNT, CDR2 YYREEE (reference sequence). The CDR3 spells CASSLGLAGEAETQYF. CDR3 nucleotides: TGTGCCAGCAGCTTGGGTCTAGCGGGAGAGGCAGAGACCCAGTACTTC.

This chain joins TRBV5-5 and TRBJ2-2; weak D call: TRBD2 (6 bases). Per the germline V gene, CDR1 is SGHKS and CDR2 is YYEKEE (reference sequence). The CDR3 is 14 residues long. Trimming stripped 4 bases from V and 8 bases from J, with 15 bases between. The chain's CDR3 is CASSRGGSSGELFF. The CDR3 bases are TGTGCCAGCAGCCGTGGGGGGTCCTCTGGGGAGCTGTTTTTT. Full variable domain (remainder filled in from reference TRBV5-5 and TRBJ2-2): DAGVTQSPTHLIKTRGQQVTLRCSPISGHKSVSWYQQVLGQGPQFIFQYYEKEERGRGNFPDRFSARQFPNYSSELNVNALLLGDSALYLCASSRGGSSGELFFGEGSRLTVL.

The table lists this clone with a count of one. V is TRBV19 and J is TRBJ2-5, with 9 bases identical to TRBD1. After removal of 0 bases from V and 4 bases from J, the junction contained 0 bases not matched to a gene. The CDR3 is 14 residues long. In germline, CDR1 is LNHDA, CDR2 SQIVND (reference sequence). CDR3 in DNA: TGTGCCAGTAGTATAGAGGACAGGGGAGAGACCCAGTACTTC. Translation: CASSIEDRGETQYF.

The rearrangement joins TRBV10-3 to TRBJ2-3; TRBD2 aligns across 12 bases. With V trimmed by 4 bases and J by 4 bases, 3 bases remained unmatched. The CDR3 is made up of 15 amino acids. Germline CDR1 is ENHRY and CDR2 is SYGVKD. CDR3 in amino acids: CAISGLAGAADTQYF. The CDR3 DNA reads as TGTGCCATCAGTGGACTAGCGGGGGCGGCAGATACGCAGTATTTT.